These 9 T cell receptor beta chains were all obtained from the same sample, sequenced in a study of blood T cell repertoires in COVID-19. The repertoire was sequenced with immunoSEQ multiplex PCR; TCRdb's copy has only in-frame clones and lacks some. The table shows about 140,000 clones, with over 60% occurring only once. The sequenced sample consisted of peripheral blood. The receptors were sampled from a woman aged 45 to 65 with active or convalescent COVID-19.

This chain connects TRBV5-4 to TRBJ1-1; 9 bases match TRBD1. The CDR3 sequence is 17 residues long. Germline V gene data show CDR1 as SGHNT and CDR2 as YYREEE (reference sequence). V lost 3 bases, J lost 4 bases, and 13 bases stayed unmatched. In nucleotides, the CDR3 is TGTGCCAGCAGCTGGCGGGGGACAGGGCGGTTTGGCACTGAAGCTTTCTTT. Protein product: CASSWRGTGRFGTEAFF.

Many counts were recorded for this clone. The chain is built from TRBV6-1 and TRBJ2-5; 9 nucleotides match TRBD2. The ends lost 3 bases at V and 7 bases at J; junction bases unmatched: 18. The CDR3 runs to 18 residues. Germline V gene data show CDR1 as MNHNS and CDR2 as SASEGT. CDR3 protein: CASSEARAVAGASRTQYF. For the CDR3, the DNA is TGTGCCAGCAGTGAGGCCCGAGCGGTAGCGGGGGCGTCCAGGACCCAGTACTTC.

This sequence joins TRBV7-9 and TRBJ1-2; tentatively, D is TRBD1 (5 bases). This CDR3 spans 15 amino acids. Germline V lookup: CDR1 SEHNR, CDR2 FQNEAQ (reference sequence). The germline V and J ends were trimmed by 2 bases and 4 bases, with 14 bases remaining between them. The DNA for the CDR3 is TGTGCCAGCAGCTTATCCCGGGCCGGGGGCTATGGCTACACCTTC. Translating it yields CASSLSRAGGYGYTF.

The rearrangement joins TRBV5-1 to TRBJ1-4; 7 positions agree with TRBD1. Germline values: CDR1 SGHRS, CDR2 YFSETQ. V dropped 4 bases and J dropped 0; count of bases not matched to a gene: 6. This CDR3 is built from 16 residues. CDR3 sequence reads: CASSPDRASTNEKLFF. The CDR3 region has the DNA TGCGCCAGCAGCCCCGACAGGGCATCAACTAATGAAAAACTGTTTTTT.

The count of this clone is one. This chain links TRBV3-1 (or the pseudogene TRBV3-2) with TRBJ2-7, with D hard to call. Germline CDR1 and CDR2: LGHDT and YNNKEL (reference sequence). Between the trimmed V and J ends, which lost 1 base and 4 bases, there was a span of 5 bases. The CDR3 is 12 residues long. CDR3 sequence reads: CASSQVSYEQYF. The CDR3 region has the DNA TGTGCCAGCAGCCAAGTCAGTTACGAGCAGTACTTC.

The genes are TRBV29-1 and TRBJ2-3; D is ambiguous. Germline values: CDR1 SQVTM, CDR2 ANQGSEA. V lost 1 base and J 0 bases, leaving 2 bases between the germline ends. This CDR3 comprises 12 residues. The chain's CDR3 is CSVEASTDTQYF. CDR3 DNA: TGCAGCGTTGAAGCTAGCACAGATACGCAGTATTTT.

This chain uses TRBV19 with TRBJ1-2; possibly TRBD1 for D (6 bases). CDR3 length equals 15 residues. V lost 4 bases to trimming and J lost 5 bases, with 17 bases between them. Germline values: CDR1 LNHDA, CDR2 SQIVND (reference sequence). CDR3 sequence reads: CASSRGGRGLYGYTF. The DNA for the CDR3 is TGTGCCAGTAGTAGGGGGGGCAGGGGATTATATGGCTACACCTTC.

In its sample, this clone was seen a few times. The chain employs TRBV19 and TRBJ2-3, with a weak D call TRBD2 (7 bases). Germline CDR1 is LNHDA and CDR2 is SQIVND (reference sequence). The V gene lost 5 bases and the J gene lost 2 bases, with 14 bases spanning the gap. This CDR3 contains 15 residues. In DNA, the CDR3 is TGTGCCAGTAGTTTGGGGGGGGCAGTCACAGATACGCAGTATTTT. Protein sequence: CASSLGGAVTDTQYF.

The chain joins TRBV28 to TRBJ1-1; no clear D. V was trimmed by 5 bases and J by 2 bases, leaving 15 bases between them. The length of the CDR3 is 15 residues. Per the germline V gene, CDR1 is MDHEN and CDR2 is SYDVKM. CDR3 protein: CASSIGSRGNTEAFF. The DNA of the CDR3 is TGTGCCAGCAGTATCGGGAGCCGCGGAAACACTGAAGCTTTCTTT.